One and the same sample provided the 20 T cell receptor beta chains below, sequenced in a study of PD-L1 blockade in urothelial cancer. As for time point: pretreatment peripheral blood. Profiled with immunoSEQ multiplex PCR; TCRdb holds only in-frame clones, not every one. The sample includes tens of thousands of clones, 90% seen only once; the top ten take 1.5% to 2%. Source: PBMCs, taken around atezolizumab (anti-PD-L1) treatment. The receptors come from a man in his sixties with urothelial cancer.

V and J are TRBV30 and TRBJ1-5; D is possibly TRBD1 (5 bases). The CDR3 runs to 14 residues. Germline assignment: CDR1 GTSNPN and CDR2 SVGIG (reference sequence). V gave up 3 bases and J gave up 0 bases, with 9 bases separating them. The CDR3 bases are TGTGCCTGGAGAGGGACTTATAGCAATCAGCCCCAGCATTTT. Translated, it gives CAWRGTYSNQPQHF. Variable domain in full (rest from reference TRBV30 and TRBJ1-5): SQTIHQWPATLVQPVGSPLSLECTVEGTSNPNLYWYRQAAGRGLQLLFYSVGIGQISSEVPQNLSASRPQDRQFILSSKKLLLSDSGFYLCAWRGTYSNQPQHFGDGTRLSIL.

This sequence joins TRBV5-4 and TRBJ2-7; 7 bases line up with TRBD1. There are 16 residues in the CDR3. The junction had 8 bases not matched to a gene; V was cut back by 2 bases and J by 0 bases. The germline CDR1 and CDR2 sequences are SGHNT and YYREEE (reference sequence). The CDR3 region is CASSFPTGPSSYEQYF. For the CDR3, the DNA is TGTGCCAGCAGCTTTCCGACAGGGCCGAGCTCCTACGAGCAGTACTTC.

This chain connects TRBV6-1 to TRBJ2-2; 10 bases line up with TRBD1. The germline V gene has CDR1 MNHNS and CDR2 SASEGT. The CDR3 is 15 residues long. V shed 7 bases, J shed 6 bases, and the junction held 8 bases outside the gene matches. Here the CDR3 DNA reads TGTGCCAGCACCTGGGACAGGGGATCCCCCGGGGAGCTGTTTTTT. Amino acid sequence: CASTWDRGSPGELFF.

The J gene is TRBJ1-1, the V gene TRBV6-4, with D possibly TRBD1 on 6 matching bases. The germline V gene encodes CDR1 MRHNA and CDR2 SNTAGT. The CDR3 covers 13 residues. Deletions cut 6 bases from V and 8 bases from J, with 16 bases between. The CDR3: CASRGTSGGEAFF. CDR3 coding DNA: TGTGCCAGCAGGGGGACATCGGGGGGGGAAGCTTTCTTT.

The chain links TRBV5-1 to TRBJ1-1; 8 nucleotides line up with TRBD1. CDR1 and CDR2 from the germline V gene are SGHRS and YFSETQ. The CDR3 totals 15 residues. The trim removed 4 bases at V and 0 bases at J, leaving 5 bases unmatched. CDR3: CASSSGTGMNTEAFF. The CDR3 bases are TGCGCCAGCAGCAGTGGGACAGGCATGAACACTGAAGCTTTCTTT.

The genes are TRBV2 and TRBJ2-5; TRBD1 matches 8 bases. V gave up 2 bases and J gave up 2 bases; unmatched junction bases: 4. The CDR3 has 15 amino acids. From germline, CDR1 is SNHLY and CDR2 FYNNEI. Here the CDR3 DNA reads TGTGCCAGCAGTGAAAACAGGGGGGCACAAGAGACCCAGTACTTC. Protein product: CASSENRGAQETQYF.

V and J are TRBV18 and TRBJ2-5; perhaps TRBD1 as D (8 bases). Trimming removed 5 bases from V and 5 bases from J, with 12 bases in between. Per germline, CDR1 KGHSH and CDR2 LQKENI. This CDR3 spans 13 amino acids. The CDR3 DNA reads TGTGCCAGCTCAGGACAGGGAGGGGAGACCCAGTACTTC. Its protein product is CASSGQGGETQYF.

CDR3 protein: CASSVGGLAGGTTGELFF. In nucleotides, the CDR3 is TGTGCCAGCAGCGTAGGGGGACTAGCGGGAGGAACTACCGGGGAGCTGTTTTTT. The chain uses TRBV9 and TRBJ2-2; 15 bases are shared with TRBD2. V was clipped by 0 bases and J by 5 bases; unmatched bases: 5. Germline CDR1 SGDLS, CDR2 YYNGEE. This CDR3 spans 18 amino acids.

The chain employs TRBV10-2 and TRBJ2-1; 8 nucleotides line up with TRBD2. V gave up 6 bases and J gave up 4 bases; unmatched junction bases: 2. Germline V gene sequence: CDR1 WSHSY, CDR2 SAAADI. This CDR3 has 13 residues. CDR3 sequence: CASSGGAYNEQFF. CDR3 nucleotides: TGCGCCAGCAGCGGGGGGGCGTACAATGAGCAGTTCTTC.

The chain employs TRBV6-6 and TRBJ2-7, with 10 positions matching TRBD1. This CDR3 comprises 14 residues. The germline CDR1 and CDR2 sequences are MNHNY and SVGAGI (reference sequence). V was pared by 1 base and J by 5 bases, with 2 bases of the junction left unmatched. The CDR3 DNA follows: TGTGCCAGCAGTTACTTGGGGACAGGGGACGAGCAGTACTTC. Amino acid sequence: CASSYLGTGDEQYF.

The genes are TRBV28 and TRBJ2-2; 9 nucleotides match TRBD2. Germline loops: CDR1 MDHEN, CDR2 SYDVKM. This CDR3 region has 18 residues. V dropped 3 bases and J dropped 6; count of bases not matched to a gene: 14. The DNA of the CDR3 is TGTGCCAGCAGTTTTCTTGCGGGAGGGAAGATCCACCCCGGGGAGCTGTTTTTT. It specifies CASSFLAGGKIHPGELFF. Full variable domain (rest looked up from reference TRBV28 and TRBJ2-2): DVKVTQSSRYLVKRTGEKVFLECVQDMDHENMFWYRQDPGLGLRLIYFSYDVKMKEKGDIPEGYSVSREKKERFSLILESASTNQTSMYLCASSFLAGGKIHPGELFFGEGSRLTVL.

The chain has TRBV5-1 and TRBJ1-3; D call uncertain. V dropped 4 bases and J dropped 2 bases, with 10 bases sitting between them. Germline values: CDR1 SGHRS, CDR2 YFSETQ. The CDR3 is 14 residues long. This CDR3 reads CASSPGSAGNTIYF. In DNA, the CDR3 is TGCGCCAGCAGCCCCGGCAGCGCTGGAAACACCATATATTTT.

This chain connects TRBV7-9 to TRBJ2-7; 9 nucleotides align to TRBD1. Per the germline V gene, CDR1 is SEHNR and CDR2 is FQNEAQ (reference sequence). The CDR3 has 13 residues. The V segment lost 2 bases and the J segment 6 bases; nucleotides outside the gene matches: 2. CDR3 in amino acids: CASSLRQGGEQYF. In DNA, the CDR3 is TGTGCCAGCAGCTTAAGACAGGGGGGCGAGCAGTACTTC.

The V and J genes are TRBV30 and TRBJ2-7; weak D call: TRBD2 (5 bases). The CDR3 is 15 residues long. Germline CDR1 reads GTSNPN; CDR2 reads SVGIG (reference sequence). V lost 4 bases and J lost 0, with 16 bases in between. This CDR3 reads CAWTLGPGSSYEQYF. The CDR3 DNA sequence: TGTGCCTGGACTCTCGGCCCGGGATCCTCCTACGAGCAGTACTTC.

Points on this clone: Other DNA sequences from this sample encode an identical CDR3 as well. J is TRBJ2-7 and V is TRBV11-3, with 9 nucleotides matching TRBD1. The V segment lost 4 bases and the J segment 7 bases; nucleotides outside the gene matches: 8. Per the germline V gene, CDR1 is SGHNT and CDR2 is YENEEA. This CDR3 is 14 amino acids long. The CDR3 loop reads CASSSGTGRGEQYF. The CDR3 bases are TGTGCCAGCAGCTCCGGGACAGGGCGAGGAGAGCAGTACTTC.

CDR3 loop: CASRRDISGTADTQYF. The CDR3 DNA reads TGTGCCAGCAGGCGTGATATTAGCGGGACTGCAGATACGCAGTATTTT. The chain uses TRBV7-2 and TRBJ2-3; TRBD2 agrees at 8 bases. CDR1 SGHTA and CDR2 FQGNSA come from the germline V gene. V trimming: 6 bases; J trimming: 4 bases; junction bases outside the gene matches: 12. The CDR3 runs to 16 residues.

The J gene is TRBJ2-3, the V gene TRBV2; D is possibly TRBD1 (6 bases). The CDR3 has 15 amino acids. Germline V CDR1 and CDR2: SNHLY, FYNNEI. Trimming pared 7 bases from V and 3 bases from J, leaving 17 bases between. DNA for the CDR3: TGTGCCAGCATCGAAACCGACAGGAGAACAGATACGCAGTATTTT. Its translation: CASIETDRRTDTQYF.

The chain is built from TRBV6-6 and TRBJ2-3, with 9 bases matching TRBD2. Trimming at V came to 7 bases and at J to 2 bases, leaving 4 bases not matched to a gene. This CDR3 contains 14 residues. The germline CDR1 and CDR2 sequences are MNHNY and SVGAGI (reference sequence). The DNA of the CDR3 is TGTGCCAGCATACTAGCGGGTAACACAGATACGCAGTATTTT. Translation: CASILAGNTDTQYF.

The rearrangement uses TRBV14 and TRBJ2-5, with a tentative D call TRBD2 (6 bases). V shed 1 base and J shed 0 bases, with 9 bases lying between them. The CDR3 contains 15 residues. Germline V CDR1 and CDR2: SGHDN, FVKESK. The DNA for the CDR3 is TGTGCCAGCAGCCAAGGCGGGGTGTACCAAGAGACCCAGTACTTC. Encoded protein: CASSQGGVYQETQYF.

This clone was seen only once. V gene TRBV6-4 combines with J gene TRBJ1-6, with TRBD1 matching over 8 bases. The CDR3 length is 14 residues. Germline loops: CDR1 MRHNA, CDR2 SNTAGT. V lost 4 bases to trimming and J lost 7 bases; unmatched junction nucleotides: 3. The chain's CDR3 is CASSVDRGNSPLHF. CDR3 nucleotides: TGTGCCAGCAGTGTCGACAGGGGAAATTCACCCCTCCACTTT.